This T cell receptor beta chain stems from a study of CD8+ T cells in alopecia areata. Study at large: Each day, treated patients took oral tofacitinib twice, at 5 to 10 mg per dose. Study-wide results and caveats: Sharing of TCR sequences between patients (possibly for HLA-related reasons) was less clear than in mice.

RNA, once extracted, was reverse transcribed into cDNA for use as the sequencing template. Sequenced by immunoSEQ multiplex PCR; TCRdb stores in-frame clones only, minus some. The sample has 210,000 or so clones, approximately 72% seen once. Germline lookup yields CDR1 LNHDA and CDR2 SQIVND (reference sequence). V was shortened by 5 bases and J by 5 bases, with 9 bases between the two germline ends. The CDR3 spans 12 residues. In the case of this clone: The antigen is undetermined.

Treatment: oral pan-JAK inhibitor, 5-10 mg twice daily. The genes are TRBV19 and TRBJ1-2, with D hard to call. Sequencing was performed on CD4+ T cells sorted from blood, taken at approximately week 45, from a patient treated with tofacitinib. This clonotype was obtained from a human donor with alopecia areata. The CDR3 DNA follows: TGTGCCAGTAGTGTGCAGTTGTATGGCTACACCTTC. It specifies CASSVQLYGYTF.